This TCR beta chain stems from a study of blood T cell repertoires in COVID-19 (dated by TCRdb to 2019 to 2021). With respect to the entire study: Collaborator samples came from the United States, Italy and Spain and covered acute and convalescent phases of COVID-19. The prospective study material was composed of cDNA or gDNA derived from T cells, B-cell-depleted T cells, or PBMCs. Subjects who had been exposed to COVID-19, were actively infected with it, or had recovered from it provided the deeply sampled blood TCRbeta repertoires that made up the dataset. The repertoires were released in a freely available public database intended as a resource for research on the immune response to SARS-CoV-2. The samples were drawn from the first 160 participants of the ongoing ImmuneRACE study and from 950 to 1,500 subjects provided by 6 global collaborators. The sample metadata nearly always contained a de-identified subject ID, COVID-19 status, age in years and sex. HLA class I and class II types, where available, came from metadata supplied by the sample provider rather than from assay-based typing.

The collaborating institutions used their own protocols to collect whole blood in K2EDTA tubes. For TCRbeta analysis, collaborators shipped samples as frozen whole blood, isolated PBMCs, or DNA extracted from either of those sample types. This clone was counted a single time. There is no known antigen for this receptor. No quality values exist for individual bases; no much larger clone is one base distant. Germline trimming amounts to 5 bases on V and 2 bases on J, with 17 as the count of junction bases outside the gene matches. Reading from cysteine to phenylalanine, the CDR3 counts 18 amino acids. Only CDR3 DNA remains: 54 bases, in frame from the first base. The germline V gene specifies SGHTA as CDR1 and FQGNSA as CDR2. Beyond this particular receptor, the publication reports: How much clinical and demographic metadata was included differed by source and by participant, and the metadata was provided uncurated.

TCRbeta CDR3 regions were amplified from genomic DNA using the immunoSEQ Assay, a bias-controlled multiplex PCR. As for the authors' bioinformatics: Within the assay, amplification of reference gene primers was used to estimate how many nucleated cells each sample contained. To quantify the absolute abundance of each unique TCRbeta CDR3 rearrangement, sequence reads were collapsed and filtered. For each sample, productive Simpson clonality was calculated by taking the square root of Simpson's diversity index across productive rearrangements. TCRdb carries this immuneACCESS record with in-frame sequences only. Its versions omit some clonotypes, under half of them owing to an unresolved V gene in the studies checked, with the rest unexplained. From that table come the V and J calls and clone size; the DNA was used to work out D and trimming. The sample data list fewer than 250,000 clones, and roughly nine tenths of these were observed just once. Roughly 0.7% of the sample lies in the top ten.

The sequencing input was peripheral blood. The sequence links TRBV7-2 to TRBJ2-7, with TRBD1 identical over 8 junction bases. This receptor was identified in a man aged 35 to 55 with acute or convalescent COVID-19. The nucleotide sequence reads TGTGCCAGCAGCCGCGTAGGTTACGGTCAGGGGGCAGCCTACGAGCAGTACTTC. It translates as CASSRVGYGQGAAYEQYF. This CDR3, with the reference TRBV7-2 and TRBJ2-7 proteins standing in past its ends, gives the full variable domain GAGVSQSPSNKVTEKGKDVELRCDPISGHTALYWYRQSLGQGLEFLIYFQGNSAPDKSGLPSDRFSAERTGGSVSTLTIQRTQQEDSAVYLCASSRVGYGQGAAYEQYFGPGTRLTVT.